This record looks at one TCR beta chain sequence and its context. Some clones are missing from TCRdb's copy, which holds only in-frame ones; the method was immunoSEQ multiplex PCR. The sample has some 99,000 clones, about 93% seen once. This specimen comes from a study of T cell changes during pregnancy in multiple sclerosis. The germline CDR1 and CDR2 sequences are MNHEY and SMNVEV (reference sequence). J gave up 5 bases and V 5 bases, and 17 bases lay outside the gene matches. The CDR3 covers 19 residues. The TCR comes from a female donor with multiple sclerosis, enrolled in a pregnancy study. The V and J genes are TRBV27 and TRBJ2-5; 13 bases map to TRBD2. The sequencing used peripheral blood, collected after pregnancy. The CDR3 is CASSPDGLAGVLLAETQYF. CDR3 in DNA: TGTGCCAGCAGTCCTGACGGACTAGCGGGAGTCTTGTTGGCGGAGACCCAGTACTTC.